Following are 27 T cell receptor beta chains from one sample sequenced in a study of identical twins. A single record per CDR3 protein comes from TCRdb applying MiXCR to the 5' RACE reads. The sample yields some 570,000 distinct CDR3 sequences, around 22% seen once. In addition, the sample was reused for a study of yellow fever vaccine responses in identical twins.

Material: CD4+ T cells sorted from blood. These receptors all come from a woman younger than 30 in good health.

The V and J genes are TRBV15 and TRBJ1-1; D gene unclear. This CDR3 has 15 residues. Germline CDR1 and CDR2: LNHNV and YYDKDF (reference sequence). Trimming stripped 0 bases from V and 5 bases from J, with 13 bases between. CDR3 residues: CATSRDALLGTEAFF. DNA for the CDR3: TGTGCCACCAGCAGAGATGCGTTACTAGGGACTGAAGCTTTCTTT.

The rearrangement joins TRBV2 to TRBJ2-5, with 10 bases aligning to TRBD1. After removal of 8 bases from V and 2 bases from J, the junction contained 8 bases not matched to a gene. Per germline, CDR1 SNHLY and CDR2 FYNNEI. There are 15 residues in the CDR3. The CDR3 coding sequence is TGTGCCAGCCGGTATTGGGACAGGGGTCAAGAGACCCAGTACTTC. This encodes CASRYWDRGQETQYF. Full variable domain (missing parts from reference TRBV2 and TRBJ2-5): EPEVTQTPSHQVTQMGQEVILRCVPISNHLYFYWYRQILGQKVEFLVSFYNNEISEKSEIFDDQFSVERPDGSNFTLKIRSTKLEDSAMYFCASRYWDRGQETQYFGPGTRLLVL.

The V and J genes are TRBV5-1 and TRBJ1-1; D remains ambiguous. CDR3 length: 12 amino acids. Trimming pared 5 bases from V and 3 bases from J, leaving 8 bases between. CDR1 is SGHRS, CDR2 YFSETQ, per germline. The CDR3 region has the DNA TGCGCCAGCAGATGGGCGGACACTGAAGCTTTCTTT. The encoded protein is CASRWADTEAFF.

This clonotype was observed a handful of times. J is TRBJ1-6 and V is TRBV5-1, with 10 bases fitting TRBD1. CDR3 length: 15 residues. V dropped 3 bases and J dropped 10; count of bases not matched to a gene: 7. Germline lookup yields CDR1 SGHRS and CDR2 YFSETQ. The CDR3 sequence: CASSSMTGGGSPLHF. The CDR3 DNA follows: TGCGCCAGCAGCTCCATGACAGGGGGCGGCTCACCCCTCCACTTT.

The rearrangement uses TRBV7-9 and TRBJ1-2, with D possibly TRBD1 on 5 matching bases. CDR3 length equals 15 residues. Trimming pared 3 bases from V and 6 bases from J, leaving 17 bases between. Germline assignment: CDR1 SEHNR and CDR2 FQNEAQ (reference sequence). The CDR3 sequence is CASSFPRAGEDGYTF. In DNA form, the CDR3 reads TGTGCCAGCAGCTTTCCTCGCGCGGGGGAGGATGGCTACACCTTC.

The chain links TRBV24-1 to TRBJ2-1; 8 bases fit TRBD2. With V trimmed by 9 bases and J by 5 bases, 14 bases remained unmatched. The CDR3 loop spans 16 amino acids. Per germline, CDR1 KGHDR and CDR2 SFDVKD. The CDR3 spells CATSRGRGGGNNEQFF. As DNA, the CDR3 is TGTGCCACCTCCCGAGGGAGGGGCGGGGGGAACAATGAGCAGTTCTTC.

This clonotype was picked up one time. The V call is TRBV5-4, the J call TRBJ2-1; TRBD2 matches at 11 bases. Germline values: CDR1 SGHNT, CDR2 YYREEE (reference sequence). The CDR3 runs to 19 residues. J lost 1 base, V lost 1 base, and 10 bases had no gene match. CDR3 sequence reads: CASSLHVAGGGGSYNEQFF. The CDR3 DNA reads TGTGCCAGCAGCTTGCATGTAGCGGGAGGGGGCGGGTCCTACAATGAGCAGTTCTTC.

The J gene is TRBJ2-7, the V gene TRBV2; 7 nucleotides line up with TRBD1. Germline-derived CDR1 and CDR2 are SNHLY and FYNNEI. CDR3 length: 13 amino acids. V shed 7 bases and J 4 bases; nucleotides not matched to a gene: 7. The CDR3 region has the DNA TGTGCCAGCATGAAAGGGGGCCTGTACGAGCAGTACGTC. Protein: CASMKGGLYEQYV.

The J gene is TRBJ1-5, the V gene TRBV10-3; D remains ambiguous. This CDR3 is built from 13 residues. From germline, CDR1 is ENHRY and CDR2 SYGVKD. The V and J ends lost 2 bases and 5 bases respectively, with 7 bases between them. The CDR3: CAISEGRDQPQHF. The CDR3 DNA is TGTGCCATCAGTGAGGGTAGGGATCAGCCCCAGCATTTT.

This clonotype was counted a few times. V gene TRBV3-1 combines with J gene TRBJ2-1, with D perhaps being TRBD1 or TRBD2 (5 bases each). V was trimmed by 3 bases and J by 4 bases, leaving 10 bases between them. The CDR3 spans 14 residues. CDR1 LGHDT and CDR2 YNNKEL come from the germline V gene (reference sequence). CDR3 coding DNA: TGTGCCAGCAGCCACGGGGACGCTTACAATGAGCAGTTCTTC. This translates into CASSHGDAYNEQFF.

J is TRBJ2-5 and V is TRBV4-2; D may correspond to TRBD1 or TRBD2 (5 bases each). CDR1 is LGHNA and CDR2 is YNFKEQ in the germline V gene. This CDR3 spans 15 amino acids. V was clipped by 0 bases and J by 4 bases, with 12 bases between them. CDR3 DNA: TGTGCCAGCAGCCAAGAGGGACCGGGCGGAGAGACCCAGTACTTC. Amino acids: CASSQEGPGGETQYF.

V is TRBV5-1 and J is TRBJ2-3; 9 bases fit TRBD1. The CDR3 length is 14 residues. Germline loops: CDR1 SGHRS, CDR2 YFSETQ. V was pared by 4 bases and J by 6 bases, with 6 bases of the junction left unmatched. This CDR3 is CASSVGQGLDTQYF. The CDR3 DNA follows: TGCGCCAGCAGCGTGGGACAGGGACTGGATACGCAGTATTTT.

V and J are TRBV5-1 and TRBJ2-7; 13 nucleotides align to TRBD2. The CDR3 has 14 amino acids. V shed 4 bases and J 9 bases; nucleotides not matched to a gene: 7. Germline CDR1 SGHRS, CDR2 YFSETQ. This CDR3 reads CASSDGLAGAGQYF. The CDR3 region has the DNA TGCGCCAGCAGCGACGGACTAGCGGGAGCGGGGCAGTACTTC.

The chain employs TRBV20-1 and TRBJ2-1, with TRBD2 matching 7 bases. CDR1 and CDR2 (germline): DFQATT, SNEGSKA (reference sequence). The CDR3 covers 14 residues. V trimming: 0 bases; J trimming: 7 bases; junction bases outside the gene matches: 6. The CDR3 DNA follows: TGCAGTGCTAGAGATGGCGGGACTACTAATGAGCAGTTCTTC. Translation gives CSARDGGTTNEQFF.

In this sample, this clonotype turned up a few times. V gene TRBV11-1 combines with J gene TRBJ2-1; 7 bases match TRBD1. Looked up from germline, CDR1 is SGHAT and CDR2 is FQDESV (reference sequence). V lost 0 bases to trimming and J lost 0 bases; unmatched junction nucleotides: 8. The CDR3 is made up of 18 amino acids. The CDR3 spells CASSLAWATGSSYNEQFF. The CDR3 DNA sequence: TGTGCCAGCAGCTTAGCCTGGGCGACAGGGAGCTCCTACAATGAGCAGTTCTTC.

As DNA, the CDR3 is TGTGCCAGCACCCCTGGGCTAGCCCGTTCCGCCACCGGGGAGCTGTTTTTT. This encodes CASTPGLARSATGELFF. The chain links TRBV12-3 or TRBV12-4 to TRBJ2-2; possible D gene TRBD2, 5 bases. This CDR3 has 17 amino acids. Trimming shortened V by 7 bases and J by 4 bases, and 22 bases separated the two germline ends.

This clonotype was counted only a few times. This rearrangement joins TRBV7-9 to TRBJ1-4, with 11 bases lining up with TRBD1. This CDR3 has 15 residues. The ends lost 0 bases at V and 7 bases at J; junction bases unmatched: 1. Germline V gene lookup returns CDR1 SEHNR and CDR2 FQNEAQ (reference sequence). The CDR3 loop reads CASSLAGTGGEKLFF. The CDR3, as DNA: TGTGCCAGCAGCTTAGCTGGGACAGGGGGTGAAAAACTGTTTTTT.

The rearrangement joins TRBV12-3 or TRBV12-4 to TRBJ2-3, with D unclear. Trimming took off 6 bases at V and 0 bases at J, with 10 bases between the two ends. This CDR3 comprises 14 residues. The CDR3 region is CASSSRLSTDTQYF. The CDR3 DNA follows: TGTGCCAGCAGCTCCCGGCTTAGCACAGATACGCAGTATTTT.

This clonotype was seen more than once but under ten times. This chain connects TRBV6-1 to TRBJ2-1; D may be TRBD2 (5 bases). CDR1 and CDR2 (germline): MNHNS, SASEGT. Trimming stripped 4 bases from V and 0 bases from J, with 13 bases between. CDR3 length equals 16 residues. As DNA, the CDR3 is TGTGCCAGCAGTGGTCGAAGGCTAGCCTCCTACAATGAGCAGTTCTTC. This translates into CASSGRRLASYNEQFF.

V gene TRBV20-1 combines with J gene TRBJ2-7, with 7 bases that match TRBD2. Germline CDR1 is DFQATT and CDR2 is SNEGSKA (reference sequence). The ends lost 5 bases at V and 5 bases at J; junction bases unmatched: 12. The CDR3 extends over 14 amino acids. The CDR3 region is CSAYREGAVDEQYF. The DNA for the CDR3 is TGCAGTGCTTATAGGGAGGGCGCTGTGGACGAGCAGTACTTC.

This clonotype was seen a handful of times. CDR3 protein: CASTPAGINQPQHF. The DNA for the CDR3 is TGTGCCAGCACCCCAGCCGGCATCAATCAGCCCCAGCATTTT. This sequence joins TRBV12-3 or TRBV12-4 and TRBJ1-5; no definite D call. V was trimmed by 7 bases and J by 3 bases, leaving 13 bases between them. CDR3 length equals 14 residues.

This clonotype appeared a few times. This chain links TRBV20-1 with TRBJ2-3; 8 bases agree with TRBD2. Germline V lookup: CDR1 DFQATT, CDR2 SNEGSKA (reference sequence). With 2 bases clipped from V and 2 bases from J, the junction kept 6 bases outside the gene matches. The CDR3 sequence is 15 residues long. CDR3 coding DNA: TGCAGTGCTAGATTAGCGGGGAGCACCACAGATACGCAGTATTTT. As protein: CSARLAGSTTDTQYF.

This clonotype was seen only once. CDR3 coding DNA: TGCAGCGTGGAGGGGGTAGCGGTTCAAGAGACCCAGTACTTC. It specifies CSVEGVAVQETQYF. The gene calls are TRBV29-1 and TRBJ2-5; tentatively, D is TRBD1 or TRBD2 (6 bases each). V lost 6 bases to trimming and J lost 2 bases, with 16 bases between them. This CDR3 region has 14 residues. Germline V lookup: CDR1 SQVTM, CDR2 ANQGSEA.

The chain is built from TRBV16 and TRBJ1-2, with TRBD1 matching 8 bases. CDR1 KGHSY and CDR2 FQNENV come from the germline V gene. V trimming: 0 bases; J trimming: 6 bases; junction bases outside the gene matches: 9. The CDR3 has 16 amino acids. CDR3 region: CASSQSQQGVLDGYTF. DNA for the CDR3: TGTGCCAGCAGCCAATCCCAACAGGGGGTTCTTGATGGCTACACCTTC. The full variable domain, in which reference TRBV16 and TRBJ1-2 provide the parts outside the CDR3, is GEEVAQTPKHLVRGEGQKAKLYCAPIKGHSYVFWYQQVLKNEFKFLISFQNENVFDETGMPKERFSAKCLPNSPCSLEIQATKLEDSAVYFCASSQSQQGVLDGYTFGSGTRLTVV.

This clonotype appeared a few times. The CDR3 sequence is CASSESTTTSGRRWSYNEQFF. CDR3 DNA sequence: TGTGCCAGCAGCGAGAGTACTACTACTAGCGGGAGGAGGTGGTCCTACAATGAGCAGTTCTTC. The chain is built from TRBV11-1 and TRBJ2-1; TRBD2 aligns across 12 bases. CDR3 length: 21 residues. V dropped 5 bases and J dropped 1; count of bases not matched to a gene: 18. CDR1 is SGHAT and CDR2 is FQDESV in the germline V gene (reference sequence).

The rearrangement joins TRBV12-3 or TRBV12-4 to TRBJ1-1; D gene ambiguous. The CDR3 extends over 15 amino acids. V was clipped by 3 bases and J by 0 bases, with 11 bases between them. DNA of the CDR3: TGTGCCAGCAGTTTGGCTGGGTTCGTGAACACTGAAGCTTTCTTT. Amino acid sequence: CASSLAGFVNTEAFF.

The chain carries TRBV20-1 and TRBJ2-5; D possibly corresponds to TRBD1 (5 bases). Trimming removed 0 bases at V and 5 bases at J, with 16 bases between. From germline, CDR1 is DFQATT and CDR2 SNEGSKA (reference sequence). The CDR3 has 15 amino acids. The CDR3 DNA reads TGCAGTGCTAGAGATCAGGGTAGGGCTTGGGAGACCCAGTACTTC. As protein: CSARDQGRAWETQYF.